This T cell receptor beta chain was retrieved from a study of T cell changes during pregnancy in multiple sclerosis. V was cut by 0 bases and J by 3 bases, with 15 bases left in between. The CDR3 spans 16 residues. CDR1 is SGDLS, CDR2 YYNGEE, per germline. Assay used: immunoSEQ multiplex PCR; TCRdb lists only in-frame clones, some missing. The top ten hold approximately 1% of the sample, which has about 71,000 clones, more than 90% seen once. The sample consisted of peripheral blood, taken in the third trimester of pregnancy. The source is a female donor with multiple sclerosis, enrolled in a pregnancy study. The chain has TRBV9 and TRBJ1-1; possible D gene TRBD1, 5 bases. The CDR3 sequence: CASSVARSGLHTEAFF. DNA of the CDR3: TGTGCCAGCAGCGTAGCTCGGTCAGGGCTCCACACTGAAGCTTTCTTT.